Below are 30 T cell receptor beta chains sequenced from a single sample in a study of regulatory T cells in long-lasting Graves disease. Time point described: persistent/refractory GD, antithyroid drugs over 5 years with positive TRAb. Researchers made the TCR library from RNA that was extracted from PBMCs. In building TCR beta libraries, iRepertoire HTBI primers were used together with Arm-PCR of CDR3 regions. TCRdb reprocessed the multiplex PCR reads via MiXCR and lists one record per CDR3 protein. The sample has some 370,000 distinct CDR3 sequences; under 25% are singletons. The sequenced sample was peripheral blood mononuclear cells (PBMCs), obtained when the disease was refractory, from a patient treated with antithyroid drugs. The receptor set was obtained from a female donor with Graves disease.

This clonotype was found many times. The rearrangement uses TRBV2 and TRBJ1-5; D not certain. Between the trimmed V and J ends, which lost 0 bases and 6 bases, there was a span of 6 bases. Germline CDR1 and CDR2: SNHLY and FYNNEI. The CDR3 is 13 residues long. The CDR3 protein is CASSEAAGQPQHF. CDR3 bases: TGTGCCAGCAGTGAAGCGGCGGGTCAGCCCCAGCATTTT. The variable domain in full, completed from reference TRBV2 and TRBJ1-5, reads EPEVTQTPSHQVTQMGQEVILRCVPISNHLYFYWYRQILGQKVEFLVSFYNNEISEKSEIFDDQFSVERPDGSNFTLKIRSTKLEDSAMYFCASSEAAGQPQHFGDGTRLSIL.

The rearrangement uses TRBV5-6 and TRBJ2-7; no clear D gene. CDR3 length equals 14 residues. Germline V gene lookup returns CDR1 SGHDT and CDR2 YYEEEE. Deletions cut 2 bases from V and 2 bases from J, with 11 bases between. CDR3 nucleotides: TGTGCCAGCAGCTTTACACACAGTCCCTACGAGCAGTACTTC. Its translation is CASSFTHSPYEQYF.

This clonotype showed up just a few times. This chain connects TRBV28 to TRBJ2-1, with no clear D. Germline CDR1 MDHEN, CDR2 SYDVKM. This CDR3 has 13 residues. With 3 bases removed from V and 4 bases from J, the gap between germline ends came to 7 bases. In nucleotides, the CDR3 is TGTGCCAGCAGTTTCTACAGATACAATGAGCAGTTCTTC. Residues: CASSFYRYNEQFF.

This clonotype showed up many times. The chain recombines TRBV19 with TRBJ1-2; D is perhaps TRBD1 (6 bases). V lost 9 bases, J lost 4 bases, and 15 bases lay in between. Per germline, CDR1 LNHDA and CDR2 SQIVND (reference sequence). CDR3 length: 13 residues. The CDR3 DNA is TGTGCCAGCACGGACAGCGACGGCTATGGCTACACCTTC. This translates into CASTDSDGYGYTF.

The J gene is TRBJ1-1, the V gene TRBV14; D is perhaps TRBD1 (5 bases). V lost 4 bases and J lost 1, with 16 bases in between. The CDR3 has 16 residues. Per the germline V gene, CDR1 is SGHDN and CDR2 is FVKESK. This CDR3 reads CASSRRNGARNTEAFF. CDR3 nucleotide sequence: TGTGCCAGCAGCCGTCGCAATGGGGCCCGGAACACTGAAGCTTTCTTT.

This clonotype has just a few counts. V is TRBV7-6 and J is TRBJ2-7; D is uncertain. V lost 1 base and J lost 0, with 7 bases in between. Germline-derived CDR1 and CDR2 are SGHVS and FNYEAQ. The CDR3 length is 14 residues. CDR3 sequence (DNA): TGTGCCAGCAGCTTAGGCAGTAGCTCCTACGAGCAGTACTTC. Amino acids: CASSLGSSSYEQYF.

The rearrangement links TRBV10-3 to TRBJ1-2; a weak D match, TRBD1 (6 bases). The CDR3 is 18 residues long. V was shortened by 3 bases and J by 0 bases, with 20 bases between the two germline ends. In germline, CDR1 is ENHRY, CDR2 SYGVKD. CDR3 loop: CAISDHNMGQKANYGYTF. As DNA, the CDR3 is TGTGCCATCAGTGACCACAACATGGGACAAAAAGCTAACTATGGCTACACCTTC.

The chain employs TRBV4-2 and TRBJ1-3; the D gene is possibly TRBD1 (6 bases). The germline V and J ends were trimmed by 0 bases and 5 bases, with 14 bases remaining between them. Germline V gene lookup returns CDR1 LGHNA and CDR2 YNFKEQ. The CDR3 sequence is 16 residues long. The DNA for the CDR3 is TGTGCCAGCAGCCAAGATCATGGGGGCGCCCGAAACACCATATATTTT. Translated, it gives CASSQDHGGARNTIYF.

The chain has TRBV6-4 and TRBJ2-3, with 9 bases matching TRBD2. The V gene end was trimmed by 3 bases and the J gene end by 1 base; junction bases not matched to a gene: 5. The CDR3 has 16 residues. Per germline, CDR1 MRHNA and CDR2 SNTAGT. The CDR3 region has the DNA TGTGCCAGCAGTGAAGGTAGCGGGGGCCGCACAGATACGCAGTATTTT. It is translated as CASSEGSGGRTDTQYF.

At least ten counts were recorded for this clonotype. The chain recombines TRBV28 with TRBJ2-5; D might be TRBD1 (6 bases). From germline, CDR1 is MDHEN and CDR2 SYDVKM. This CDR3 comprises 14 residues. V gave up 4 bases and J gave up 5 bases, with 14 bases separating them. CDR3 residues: CASSSTGRRETQYF. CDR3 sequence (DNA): TGTGCCAGCAGTTCGACAGGTCGGCGGGAGACCCAGTACTTC.

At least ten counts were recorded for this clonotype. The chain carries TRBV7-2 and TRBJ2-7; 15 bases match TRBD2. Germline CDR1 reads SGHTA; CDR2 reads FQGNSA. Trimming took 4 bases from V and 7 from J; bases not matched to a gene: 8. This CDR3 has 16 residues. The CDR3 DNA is TGTGCCAGCAGCTCGGGTGGGGGACTAGCGGGAGGTGAGCAGTACTTC. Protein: CASSSGGGLAGGEQYF.

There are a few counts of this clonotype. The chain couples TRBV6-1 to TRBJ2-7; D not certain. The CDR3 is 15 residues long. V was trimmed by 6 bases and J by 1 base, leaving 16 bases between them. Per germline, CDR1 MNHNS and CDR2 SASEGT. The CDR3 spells CASSPPGGTSYEQYF. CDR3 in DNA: TGTGCCAGCAGCCCGCCCGGTGGTACGTCCTACGAGCAGTACTTC.

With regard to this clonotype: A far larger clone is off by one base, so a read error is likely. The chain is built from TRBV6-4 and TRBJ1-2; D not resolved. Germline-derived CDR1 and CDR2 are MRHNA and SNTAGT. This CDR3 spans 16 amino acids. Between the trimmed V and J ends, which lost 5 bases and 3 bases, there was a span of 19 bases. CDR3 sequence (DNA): TGTGCCAGCAGTTACGTGACGGGGTCCGGCTACTATGGCTACACCTTC. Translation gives CASSYVTGSGYYGYTF.

The CDR3 DNA is TGCAGCGTTGAAGATCTTGGACAAGAGCAGTACTTC. Its translation: CSVEDLGQEQYF. The chain recombines TRBV29-1 with TRBJ2-7; maybe TRBD1 (5 bases). Per the germline V gene, CDR1 is SQVTM and CDR2 is ANQGSEA. Trimming left V 0 bases short and J 7 bases short, with 10 bases between. The CDR3 has 12 residues.

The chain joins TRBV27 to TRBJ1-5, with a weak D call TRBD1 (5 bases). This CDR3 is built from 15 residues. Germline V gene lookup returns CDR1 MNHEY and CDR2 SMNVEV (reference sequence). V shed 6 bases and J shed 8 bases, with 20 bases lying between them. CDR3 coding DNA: TGTGCCAGCAGCCGCTCAAGGGGTCTGCCGGAGCCCCAGCATTTT. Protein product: CASSRSRGLPEPQHF.

The CDR3 region is CASSSLPGQGALGETQYF. CDR3 DNA: TGCGCCAGCAGCTCTTTACCGGGACAGGGGGCTTTGGGGGAGACCCAGTACTTC. J is TRBJ2-5 and V is TRBV5-1; 12 positions agree with TRBD1. The length of the CDR3 is 18 residues. With 3 bases clipped from V and 5 bases from J, the junction kept 14 bases outside the gene matches. The germline V gene encodes CDR1 SGHRS and CDR2 YFSETQ. The complete variable domain, with remaining parts taken from reference TRBV5-1 and TRBJ2-5, reads KAGVTQTPRYLIKTRGQQVTLSCSPISGHRSVSWYQQTPGQGLQFLFEYFSETQRNKGNFPGRFSGRQFSNSRSEMNVSTLELGDSALYLCASSSLPGQGALGETQYFGPGTRLLVL.

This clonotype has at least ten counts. The CDR3 DNA reads TGTGCCATCAGTGAGTCGTACTCGCAAGAGACCCAGTACTTC. Encoded protein: CAISESYSQETQYF. The genes are TRBV10-3 and TRBJ2-5; no definite D call. CDR1 is ENHRY, CDR2 SYGVKD, per germline. V gave up 0 bases and J gave up 2 bases, with 7 bases separating them. This CDR3 has 14 residues.

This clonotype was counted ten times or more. The CDR3 reads CASSLVRERTNTEAFF. The CDR3 DNA sequence: TGTGCCAGCAGCTTGGTCCGCGAACGGACGAACACTGAAGCTTTCTTT. V and J are TRBV11-2 and TRBJ1-1, with D unclear. The V end was cut by 3 bases, the J end by 1 base, with 15 bases between. The germline V gene has CDR1 SGHAT and CDR2 FQNNGV. The CDR3 contains 16 residues.

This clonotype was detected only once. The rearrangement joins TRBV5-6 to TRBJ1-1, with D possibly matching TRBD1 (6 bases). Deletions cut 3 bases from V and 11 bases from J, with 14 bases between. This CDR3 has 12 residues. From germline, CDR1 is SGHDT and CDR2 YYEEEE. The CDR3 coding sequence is TGTGCCAGCAGCTCCGCACAGGGACTGGCTTTCTTT. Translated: CASSSAQGLAFF.

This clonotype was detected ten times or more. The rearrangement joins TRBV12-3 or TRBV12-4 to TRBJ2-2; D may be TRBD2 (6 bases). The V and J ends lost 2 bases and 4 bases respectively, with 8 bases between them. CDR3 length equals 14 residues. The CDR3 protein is CASSLLGLTGELFF. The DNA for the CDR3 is TGTGCCAGCAGTTTATTGGGACTCACCGGGGAGCTGTTTTTT.

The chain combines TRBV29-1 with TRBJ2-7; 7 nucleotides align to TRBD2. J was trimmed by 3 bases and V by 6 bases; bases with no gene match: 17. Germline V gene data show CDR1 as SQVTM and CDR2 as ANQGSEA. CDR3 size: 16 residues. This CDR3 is CSVAKSRGREGYEQYF. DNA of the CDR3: TGCAGCGTCGCCAAATCCCGCGGGAGAGAGGGCTACGAGCAGTACTTC.

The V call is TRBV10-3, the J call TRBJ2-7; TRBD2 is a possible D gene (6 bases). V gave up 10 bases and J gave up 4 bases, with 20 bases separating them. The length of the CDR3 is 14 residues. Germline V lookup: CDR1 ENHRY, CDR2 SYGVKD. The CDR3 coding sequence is TGTGCCACGCTGGGCCGGGACTCGGGGTACGAGCAGTACTTC. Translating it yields CATLGRDSGYEQYF.

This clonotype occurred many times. The CDR3 reads CASSRGSQETQYF. CDR3 coding DNA: TGTGCCAGCAGCCGGGGGTCCCAAGAGACCCAGTACTTC. V gene TRBV7-3 combines with J gene TRBJ2-5, with D perhaps matching TRBD2 (6 bases). Trimming removed 5 bases at V and 1 base at J, with 8 bases between. CDR1 and CDR2 from the germline V gene are SGHTA and FQGTGA. The CDR3 totals 13 residues.

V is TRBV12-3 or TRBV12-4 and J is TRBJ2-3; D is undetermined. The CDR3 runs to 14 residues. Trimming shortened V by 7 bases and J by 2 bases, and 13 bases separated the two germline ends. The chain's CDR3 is CASTSATATDTQYF. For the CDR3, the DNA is TGTGCCAGCACCTCCGCGACCGCCACAGATACGCAGTATTTT.

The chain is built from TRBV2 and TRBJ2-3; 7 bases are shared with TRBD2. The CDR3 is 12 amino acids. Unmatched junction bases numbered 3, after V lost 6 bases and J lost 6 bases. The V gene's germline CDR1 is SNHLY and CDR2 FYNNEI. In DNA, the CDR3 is TGTGCCAGCAGATTAGCGGGCGATACGCAGTATTTT. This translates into CASRLAGDTQYF.

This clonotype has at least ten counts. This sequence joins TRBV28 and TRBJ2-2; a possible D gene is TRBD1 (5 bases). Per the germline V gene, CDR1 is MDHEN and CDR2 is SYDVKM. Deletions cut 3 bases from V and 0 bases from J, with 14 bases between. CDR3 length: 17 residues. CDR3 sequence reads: CASSLSPGIANTGELFF. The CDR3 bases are TGTGCCAGCAGTTTGAGCCCAGGGATAGCGAACACCGGGGAGCTGTTTTTT.

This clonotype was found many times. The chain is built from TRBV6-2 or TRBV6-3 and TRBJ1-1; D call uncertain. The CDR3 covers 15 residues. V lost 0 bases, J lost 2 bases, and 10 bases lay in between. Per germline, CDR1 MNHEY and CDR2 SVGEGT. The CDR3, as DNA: TGTGCCAGCAGTTACTCGAGAGCCCAAAACACTGAAGCTTTCTTT. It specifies CASSYSRAQNTEAFF.

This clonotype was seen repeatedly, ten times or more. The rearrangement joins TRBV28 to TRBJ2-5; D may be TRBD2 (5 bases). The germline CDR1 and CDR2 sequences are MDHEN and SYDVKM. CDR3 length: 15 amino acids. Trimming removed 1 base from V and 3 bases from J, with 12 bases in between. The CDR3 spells CASSLFRGSKETQYF. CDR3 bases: TGTGCCAGCAGTTTATTTCGGGGTTCCAAAGAGACCCAGTACTTC.

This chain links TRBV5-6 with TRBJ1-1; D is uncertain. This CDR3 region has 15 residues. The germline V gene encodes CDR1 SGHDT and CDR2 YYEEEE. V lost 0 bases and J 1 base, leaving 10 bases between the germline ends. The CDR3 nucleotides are TGTGCCAGCAGCTTGGCCTCAGTGACGAACACTGAAGCTTTCTTT. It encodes CASSLASVTNTEAFF.

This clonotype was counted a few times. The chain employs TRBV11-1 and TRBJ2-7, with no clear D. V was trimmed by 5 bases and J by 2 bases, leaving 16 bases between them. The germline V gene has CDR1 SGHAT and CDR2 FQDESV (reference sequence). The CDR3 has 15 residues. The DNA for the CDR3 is TGTGCCAGCAGCCCCTCCGGCCTCCCCGCCTACGAGCAGTACTTC. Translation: CASSPSGLPAYEQYF.